These T cell receptor beta chains were read from a single sample in a study of blood T cells in healthy people across ages. MiXCR was run by TCRdb on the 5' RACE reads, yielding one entry per CDR3 protein. In the table there are approximately 900,000 distinct CDR3 sequences, about 29% of which are singletons. These data are also associated with another study on T cells of mothers and their children.

The specimen was blood. These receptors were obtained from a woman aged 40 to 55 in good health. CDR3s include the opening cysteine and the closing phenylalanine or tryptophan. A D gene is named only where the DNA matches it firmly. Clone size, where shown, is once, few, many, or a class for clones that have expanded.

J: TRBJ1-2
size: few
D: TRBD1
V: TRBV20-1
DNA: TGCAGTGCTCATAGGACAGGCGAGTACACCTTC
CDR3: CSAHRTGEYTF

J: TRBJ1-5
size: .
D: .
V: TRBV9
DNA: TGTGCCAGCAGCGTAGGAGGATCCGGCAATCAGCCCCAGCATTTT
CDR3: CASSVGGSGNQPQHF

J: TRBJ1-2
size: few
D: TRBD1
V: TRBV27
DNA: TGTGCCAGCAGTTTATGGGGACAGGGTGTTAATGGCTACACCTTC
CDR3: CASSLWGQGVNGYTF

J: TRBJ2-7
size: many
D: .
V: TRBV29-1
DNA: TGCAGCGTTGAAGGAGGAGGAGGAGGCGAGCAGTACTTC
CDR3: CSVEGGGGGEQYF

J: TRBJ1-1
size: .
D: .
V: TRBV29-1
DNA: TGCAGCGTCGACATGGGACTGAACACTGAAGCTTTCTTT
CDR3: CSVDMGLNTEAFF

J: TRBJ1-2
size: many
D: TRBD1
V: TRBV12-3/TRBV12-4
DNA: TGTGCCAGCAGACAGACAGGGATCTTCTATGGCTACACCTTC
CDR3: CASRQTGIFYGYTF

J: TRBJ1-1
size: .
D: .
V: TRBV5-1
DNA: TGCGCCAGCAGCCCGGTAACAGGGTACCGAGAAGCTTTCTTT
CDR3: CASSPVTGYREAFF

J: TRBJ2-5
size: .
D: .
V: TRBV7-2
DNA: TGTGCCAGCAGCTGTGACAGGGGAGGGCAAGAGACCCAGTACTTC
CDR3: CASSCDRGGQETQYF

J: TRBJ2-1
size: .
D: .
V: TRBV5-1
DNA: TGCGCCAGCAGGTTTCAGGGCTTCTATGAGCAGTTCTTC
CDR3: CASRFQGFYEQFF

J: TRBJ1-2
size: many
D: .
V: TRBV6-4
DNA: TGTGCCAGCAGTGAGGACACTAACTATGGCTACACCTTC
CDR3: CASSEDTNYGYTF

J: TRBJ2-7
size: many
D: .
V: TRBV27
DNA: TGTGCCAGCAGTAAAGGCTTATGGAACGAGCAGTACTTC
CDR3: CASSKGLWNEQYF

J: TRBJ1-1
size: few
D: .
V: TRBV4-3
DNA: TGCGCCAGCAGCCAATCCGTGCGTCGGAGTGCCCAGAACACTGAAGCTTTCTTT
CDR3: CASSQSVRRSAQNTEAFF

J: TRBJ2-7
size: .
D: TRBD1
V: TRBV5-6
DNA: TGTGCCAGCAGCTGGGGGGACAGGGGCAGTGAGCAGTACTTC
CDR3: CASSWGDRGSEQYF

J: TRBJ1-1
size: once
D: TRBD1
V: TRBV3-1
DNA: TGTGCCAGCAGCCGTGGAGGGGGCACCACTGAAGCTTTCTTT
CDR3: CASSRGGGTTEAFF

J: TRBJ2-7
size: .
D: .
V: TRBV6-5
DNA: TGTGCCGGCAGTACGCAGAGGGACAAGCTGGGCGAGCAGTACTTC
CDR3: CAGSTQRDKLGEQYF

J: TRBJ1-6
size: .
D: TRBD1
V: TRBV27
DNA: TGTGCCAGCAGTAACAGGGGGTATAATTCACCCCTCCACTTT
CDR3: CASSNRGYNSPLHF

J: TRBJ2-5
size: .
D: .
V: TRBV12-3/TRBV12-4
DNA: TGTGCCAGCAGTCCCCTCGCCCGGGGGACCCAGTACTTC
CDR3: CASSPLARGTQYF

J: TRBJ1-1
size: .
D: .
V: TRBV6-1
DNA: TGTGCCAGCAGTGATCGGGAGAGGACCCCGGCTTTCTTT
CDR3: CASSDRERTPAFF

J: TRBJ2-7
size: many
D: TRBD1
V: TRBV28
DNA: TGTGCCAGCAGTTCCTGGACAGGGGTCGCTCTGTACGAGCAGTACTTC
CDR3: CASSSWTGVALYEQYF

J: TRBJ2-5
size: .
D: TRBD1
V: TRBV2
DNA: TGTGCCAGCAGGGACAGGGTCTTTTCAGAGACCCAGTACTTC
CDR3: CASRDRVFSETQYF

J: TRBJ2-1
size: .
D: TRBD2
V: TRBV28
DNA: TGTGCCAGCAGCCAGCCGCGGGGGACGGACAATGAGCAGTTCTTC
CDR3: CASSQPRGTDNEQFF

J: TRBJ1-2
size: once
D: .
V: TRBV5-1
DNA: TGCGCCAGCAGCTTGTCCACAGACTATGGCTACACCTTC
CDR3: CASSLSTDYGYTF

J: TRBJ1-2
size: .
D: .
V: TRBV18
DNA: TGTGCCAGCTCACCAGAGAAAAACTATGGCTACACCTTC
CDR3: CASSPEKNYGYTF

J: TRBJ2-1
size: .
D: TRBD2
V: TRBV4-1
DNA: TGCGCCACCCAGCAGGGACTAGCGGGGAATGAGCAGTTCTTC
CDR3: CATQQGLAGNEQFF

J: TRBJ1-6
size: few
D: .
V: TRBV5-1
DNA: TGCGCCAGCAGGATCCATAATTCACCCCTCCACTTT
CDR3: CASRIHNSPLHF

J: TRBJ2-7
size: .
D: .
V: TRBV20-1
DNA: TGCAGTGCTAGTCCTGGAGGGGGACATCCGAACAATGAGCAGTACTTC
CDR3: CSASPGGGHPNNEQYF